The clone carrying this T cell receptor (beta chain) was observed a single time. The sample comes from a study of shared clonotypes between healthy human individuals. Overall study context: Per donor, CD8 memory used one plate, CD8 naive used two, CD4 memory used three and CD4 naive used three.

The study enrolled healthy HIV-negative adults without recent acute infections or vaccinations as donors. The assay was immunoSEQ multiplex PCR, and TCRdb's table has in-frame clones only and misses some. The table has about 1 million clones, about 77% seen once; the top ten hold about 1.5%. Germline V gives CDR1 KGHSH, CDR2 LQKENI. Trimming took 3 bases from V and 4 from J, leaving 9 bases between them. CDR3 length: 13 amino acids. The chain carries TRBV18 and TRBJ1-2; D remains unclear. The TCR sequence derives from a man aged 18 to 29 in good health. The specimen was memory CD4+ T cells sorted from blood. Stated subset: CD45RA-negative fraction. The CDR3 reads CASSPTIGYGYTF. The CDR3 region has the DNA TGTGCCAGCTCACCTACGATAGGCTATGGCTACACCTTC.